This record covers a single TCR beta chain. Its antigen is not identified. RNA, once extracted, was reverse transcribed into cDNA for use as the sequencing template. Here immunoSEQ multiplex PCR was the method, and the copy in TCRdb shows in-frame clones only, minus some. The profile shows about 180,000 clones, about 55% of them singletons. These data come from a study of CD8+ T cells in alopecia areata. General study points: Whether baseline CD8+ expansion is linked to response remains uncertain, given a single nonresponder. Elevated clonality characterized lesional scalp relative to normal scalp, particularly in alopecia totalis/universalis.

Specified treatment: oral pan-JAK inhibitor, 5-10 mg twice daily. This CDR3 is 13 amino acids long. V lost 4 bases and J 8 bases, leaving 15 bases between the germline ends. Germline values: CDR1 SGDLS, CDR2 YYNGEE. The sample consisted of CD8+ T cells sorted from blood, taken at week 24, from a patient treated with tofacitinib. V and J are TRBV9 and TRBJ1-1; unclear D gene. This receptor was obtained from a human donor with alopecia areata. CDR3 residues: CASSPTGNSEAFF. DNA of the CDR3: TGTGCCAGCAGCCCCACCGGGAATAGCGAAGCTTTCTTT.